The 18 T cell receptor beta chains below all came from one sample that was sequenced in a study of T cells after yellow fever vaccination. Using its own MiXCR run on the 5' RACE reads, TCRdb lists one record per CDR3 protein. The sample yields hundreds of thousands of distinct CDR3 sequences, roughly an eighth seen once. The specimen comprised PBMCs, sampled on the day of the yellow fever booster vaccination. Source of these receptors: a man aged 30 to 39 who received the YFV17D yellow fever vaccine.

This clonotype was counted many times. The rearrangement joins TRBV9 to TRBJ2-7; 10 bases map to TRBD2. Looked up from germline, CDR1 is SGDLS and CDR2 is YYNGEE. The CDR3 covers 14 residues. V lost 2 bases, J lost 1 base, and 0 bases stayed unmatched. CDR3 nucleotides: TGTGCCAGCAGCGTGACTAGCGGGTCCTACGAGCAGTACTTC. It is translated as CASSVTSGSYEQYF.

This clonotype has only a few counts. This chain links TRBV20-1 with TRBJ1-5; the match to TRBD1 covers 7 bases. CDR3 size: 14 residues. V was clipped by 5 bases and J by 3 bases; unmatched bases: 7. Germline CDR1 reads DFQATT; CDR2 reads SNEGSKA (reference sequence). CDR3 protein: CSALDRRYNQPQHF. DNA of the CDR3: TGCAGTGCTCTGGACAGGCGATACAATCAGCCCCAGCATTTT.

This clonotype has only a few counts. CDR3 sequence reads: CASSPRQGGTNYGYTF. The CDR3 DNA reads TGTGCCAGCAGCCCCCGACAGGGTGGGACTAACTATGGCTACACCTTC. The V and J genes are TRBV3-1 and TRBJ1-2; 7 nucleotides match TRBD1. In germline, CDR1 is LGHDT, CDR2 YNNKEL (reference sequence). The CDR3 loop spans 16 amino acids. The V and J ends lost 4 bases and 0 bases, in that order; junction bases with no gene match: 8.

This chain connects TRBV3-1 to TRBJ1-5, with no clear D. Trimming took 5 bases from V and 2 from J, leaving 10 bases between them. The CDR3 spans 14 residues. The germline V gene encodes CDR1 LGHDT and CDR2 YNNKEL (reference sequence). CDR3 sequence (DNA): TGTGCCAGCAGCATTCGTACGGGCAATCAGCCCCAGCATTTT. It translates to CASSIRTGNQPQHF.

The V and J genes are TRBV30 and TRBJ1-1, with 8 nucleotides matching TRBD1. The CDR3 has 14 amino acids. The trim removed 7 bases at V and 4 bases at J, leaving 11 bases unmatched. CDR1 and CDR2 from the germline V gene are GTSNPN and SVGIG (reference sequence). The CDR3 reads CASNPTGVSTEAFF. In DNA form, the CDR3 reads TGTGCCTCGAACCCGACAGGGGTGAGCACTGAAGCTTTCTTT. Full variable domain (rest looked up from reference TRBV30 and TRBJ1-1): SQTIHQWPATLVQPVGSPLSLECTVEGTSNPNLYWYRQAAGRGLQLLFYSVGIGQISSEVPQNLSASRPQDRQFILSSKKLLLSDSGFYLCASNPTGVSTEAFFGQGTRLTVV.

A few counts support this clonotype. This sequence joins TRBV7-2 and TRBJ2-1, with D uncertain. Germline-derived CDR1 and CDR2 are SGHTA and FQGNSA. The CDR3 spans 12 residues. The V end lost 1 base, the J end lost 9 bases, and 7 bases lay between the germline ends. The DNA of the CDR3 is TGTGCCAGCAGCTTAGACTACGGTGAGCAGTTCTTC. Translation: CASSLDYGEQFF.

V gene TRBV18 combines with J gene TRBJ2-7; 9 bases map to TRBD1. CDR3 length equals 15 residues. Losses at the gene ends were 2 bases for V and 0 bases for J; bases not matched to a gene: 2. Germline lookup yields CDR1 KGHSH and CDR2 LQKENI. CDR3 coding DNA: TGTGCCAGCTCACCAGAGACAGGGGGCTCCTACGAGCAGTACTTC. Translated, it gives CASSPETGGSYEQYF.

Only a few counts were recorded for this clonotype. CDR3 nucleotide sequence: TGCAGCGTTGTAGGGGGCACGGCCCAAGAGACCCAGTACTTC. Its translation: CSVVGGTAQETQYF. The chain has TRBV29-1 and TRBJ2-5; 7 nucleotides line up with TRBD1. This CDR3 comprises 14 residues. The germline gives CDR1 SQVTM, CDR2 ANQGSEA. With 4 bases clipped from V and 1 base from J, the junction kept 6 bases outside the gene matches.

As DNA, the CDR3 is TGTGCCAGCACCCGGGGTGTTTTGGGCACTGAAGCTTTCTTT. Translating it yields CASTRGVLGTEAFF. The chain couples TRBV12-3 or TRBV12-4 to TRBJ1-1; D remains unclear. V lost 7 bases and J 4 bases, leaving 16 bases between the germline ends. CDR3 length: 14 residues.

The V and J genes are TRBV29-1 and TRBJ2-3; D ambiguous. Germline V gives CDR1 SQVTM, CDR2 ANQGSEA. This CDR3 is built from 15 residues. The V gene lost 0 bases and the J gene lost 0 bases, with 10 bases spanning the gap. The CDR3 DNA is TGCAGCGTTGAAGATATGCACCCTAGCACAGATACGCAGTATTTT. It is translated as CSVEDMHPSTDTQYF.

This clonotype was seen a few times. The chain links TRBV18 to TRBJ2-5; perhaps TRBD2 as D (5 bases). This CDR3 contains 15 residues. Germline loops: CDR1 KGHSH, CDR2 LQKENI. Trimming took off 3 bases at V and 5 bases at J, with 16 bases between the two ends. For the CDR3, the DNA is TGTGCCAGCTCACCTTTCTACGGGGATAGTGAGACCCAGTACTTC. Its translation is CASSPFYGDSETQYF. Full variable domain (rest looked up from reference TRBV18 and TRBJ2-5): NAGVMQNPRHLVRRRGQEARLRCSPMKGHSHVYWYRQLPEEGLKFMVYLQKENIIDESGMPKERFSAEFPKEGPSILRIQQVVRGDSAAYFCASSPFYGDSETQYFGPGTRLLVL.

V gene TRBV20-1 combines with J gene TRBJ2-5; 12 bases fit TRBD2. The CDR3 spans 16 residues. Germline assignment: CDR1 DFQATT and CDR2 SNEGSKA (reference sequence). Trimming removed 0 bases from V and 7 bases from J; junction bases left unmatched: 9. The chain's CDR3 is CSARERLAGGHGTQYF. The CDR3 region has the DNA TGCAGTGCTAGAGAGAGGCTAGCGGGAGGGCACGGGACCCAGTACTTC.

In its sample, this clonotype was seen a few times. The chain links TRBV20-1 to TRBJ2-1, with unresolved D. Trimming shortened V by 3 bases and J by 4 bases, and 7 bases separated the two germline ends. Germline lookup yields CDR1 DFQATT and CDR2 SNEGSKA (reference sequence). This CDR3 spans 12 amino acids. CDR3 residues: CSASGFYNEQFF. The CDR3 nucleotides read TGCAGTGCTAGTGGGTTTTACAATGAGCAGTTCTTC.

The chain couples TRBV11-2 to TRBJ2-7; 9 bases are shared with TRBD2. Trimming at V came to 5 bases and at J to 0 bases, leaving 14 bases not matched to a gene. The CDR3 is made up of 18 amino acids. Germline V gene sequence: CDR1 SGHAT, CDR2 FQNNGV. DNA for the CDR3: TGTGCCAGCAGCAACAGAGGTCCGACTAGCGGATCCTCCTACGAGCAGTACTTC. Its translation is CASSNRGPTSGSSYEQYF. Variable domain in full (rest from reference TRBV11-2 and TRBJ2-7): EAGVAQSPRYKIIEKRQSVAFWCNPISGHATLYWYQQILGQGPKLLIQFQNNGVVDDSQLPKDRFSAERLKGVDSTLKIQPAKLEDSAVYLCASSNRGPTSGSSYEQYFGPGTRLTVT.

The genes are TRBV7-2 and TRBJ2-7; 7 bases map to TRBD2. Germline CDR1 reads SGHTA; CDR2 reads FQGNSA. V gave up 4 bases and J gave up 4 bases; unmatched junction bases: 10. The CDR3 runs to 15 residues. In DNA, the CDR3 is TGTGCCAGCAGCTATCTAGCGGAGGACCCATACGAGCAGTACTTC. Its protein product is CASSYLAEDPYEQYF.

The sample holds a few counts of this clonotype. This chain joins TRBV20-1 and TRBJ2-7; TRBD1 is a possible D gene (5 bases). This CDR3 spans 13 amino acids. Germline CDR1 is DFQATT and CDR2 is SNEGSKA (reference sequence). V lost 1 base and J 5 bases, leaving 12 bases between the germline ends. The CDR3 region is CSARGQGWDEQYF. The DNA for the CDR3 is TGCAGTGCTAGAGGTCAGGGTTGGGACGAGCAGTACTTC.

This clonotype was picked up a small number of times. V gene TRBV7-9 combines with J gene TRBJ1-5; TRBD1 might be the D (5 bases). The V and J ends lost 1 base and 5 bases respectively, with 18 bases between them. The CDR3 consists of 17 residues. Germline loops: CDR1 SEHNR, CDR2 FQNEAQ (reference sequence). The CDR3, as DNA: TGTGCCAGCAGCTTAGTTGGGGGGGTAATAGATGATCAGCCCCAGCATTTT. Translated: CASSLVGGVIDDQPQHF.

The chain carries TRBV15 and TRBJ2-3, with a possible D match to TRBD1 (5 bases). This CDR3 spans 14 amino acids. Germline values: CDR1 LNHNV, CDR2 YYDKDF (reference sequence). V lost 5 bases to trimming and J lost 5 bases, with 14 bases between them. CDR3 in amino acids: CATSPTASRDTQYF. The CDR3 DNA reads TGTGCCACCAGCCCGACAGCGTCCCGAGATACGCAGTATTTT. Full variable domain (rest looked up from reference TRBV15 and TRBJ2-3): DAMVIQNPRYQVTQFGKPVTLSCSQTLNHNVMYWYQQKSSQAPKLLFHYYDKDFNNEADTPDNFQSRRPNTSFCFLDIRSPGLGDTAMYLCATSPTASRDTQYFGPGTRLTVL.